This record covers a single T cell receptor beta chain. Its antigen remains unknown. The sample originates from a study of cytomegalovirus exposure and HLA in healthy donors. Whole-study results and caveats: Generally TCR sequences proved uncommon, though certain public TCRs appeared in numerous donors.

The data were produced by immunoSEQ multiplex PCR, yet TCRdb's version contains in-frame clones alone and is incomplete. The sample lists about 160,000 clones, approximately 96% seen once, with around 0.9% in the top ten. Donors came from a validation cohort of over a hundred subjects, distinct from the first 666-subject cohort. The CDR3 has 15 residues. CDR1 is SGHVS, CDR2 FQNEAQ, per germline. Trimming removed 3 bases from V and 7 bases from J, with 18 bases in between. Sequenced material: PBMCs. The chain couples TRBV7-8 to TRBJ1-2, with a possible D match to TRBD1 (6 bases). This sequence was found in a young woman in good health and CMV-seronegative. CDR3 bases: TGTGCCAGCAGCTTCCGAACAGGGACGTTGGGTGGCTACACCTTC. Translated: CASSFRTGTLGGYTF.